The TCR beta chain under discussion was sequenced for a study of response to subunit inactivated influenza vaccine. V lost 3 bases to trimming and J lost 6 bases; unmatched junction nucleotides: 6. The CDR3 runs 15 residues. From the RT-PCR reads, TCRdb called clonotypes with MiXCR, one entry per CDR3 protein. The sample yields about 190,000 distinct CDR3 sequences, roughly 14% seen once. This sequence joins TRBV5-7 and TRBJ1-5; 10 bases map to TRBD1. TRBV5-7 is known as an ORF, though its function is uncertain. The TCR was taken from a man in his fifties or sixties who received an inactivated influenza vaccine. This specimen consisted of CD8+ T cells sorted from PBMCs, obtained 4 to 6 days after vaccination. CDR3 residues: CASSYDRGRCQPQHF. CDR3 coding DNA: TGTGCCAGCAGCTATGACAGGGGGCGTTGTCAGCCCCAGCATTTT.